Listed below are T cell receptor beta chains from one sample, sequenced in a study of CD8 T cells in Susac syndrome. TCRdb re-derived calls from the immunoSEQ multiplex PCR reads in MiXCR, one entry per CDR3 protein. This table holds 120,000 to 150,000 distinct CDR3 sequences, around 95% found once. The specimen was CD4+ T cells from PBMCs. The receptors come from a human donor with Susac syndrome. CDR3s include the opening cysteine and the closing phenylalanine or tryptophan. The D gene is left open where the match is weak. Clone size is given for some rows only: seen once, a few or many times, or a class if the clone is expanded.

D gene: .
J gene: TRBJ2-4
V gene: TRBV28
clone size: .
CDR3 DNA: TGTGCCAGCGGTGGGAGCCCCCCCAAAAACATTCAGTACTTC
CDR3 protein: CASGGSPPKNIQYF

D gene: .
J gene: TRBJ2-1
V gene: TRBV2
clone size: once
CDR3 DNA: TGTGCCAGCAGTGGCTCCACAAGGGATGAGCAGTTCTTC
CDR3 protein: CASSGSTRDEQFF

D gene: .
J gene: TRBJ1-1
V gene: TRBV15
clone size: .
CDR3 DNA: TGTGCCACCAGCAGAGATTATGGGTTGTCGCTCAACACTGAAGCTTTCTTT
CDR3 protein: CATSRDYGLSLNTEAFF

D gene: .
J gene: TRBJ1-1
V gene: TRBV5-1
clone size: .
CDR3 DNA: TGCGCCAGCAGCTTGGAAAGCCGGGGCACTGAAGCTTTCTTT
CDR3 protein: CASSLESRGTEAFF

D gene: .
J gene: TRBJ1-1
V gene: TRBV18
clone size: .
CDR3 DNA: TGTGCCAGCTCACCGGGGGGAGTTTTGACTGAAGCTTTCTTT
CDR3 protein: CASSPGGVLTEAFF

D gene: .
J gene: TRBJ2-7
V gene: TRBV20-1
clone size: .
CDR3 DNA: TGCAGTGCTAGAGACGGACAGTCAGGCCTCTACGAGCAGTACTTC
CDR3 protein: CSARDGQSGLYEQYF

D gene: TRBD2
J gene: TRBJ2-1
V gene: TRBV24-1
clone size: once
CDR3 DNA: TGTGCCACCAGTGACACCGGGACTAGACCCAATGAGCAGTTCTTC
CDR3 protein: CATSDTGTRPNEQFF

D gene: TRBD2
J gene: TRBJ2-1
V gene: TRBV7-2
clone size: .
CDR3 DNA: TGTGCCAGCAGCTTAGTCCGAGCGGGGCGATACAATGAGCAGTTCTTC
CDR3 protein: CASSLVRAGRYNEQFF

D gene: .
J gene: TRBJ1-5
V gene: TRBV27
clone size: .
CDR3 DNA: TGTGCCACAGCACCCCCGGGCAGAACTCAGCCCCAGCATTTT
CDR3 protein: CATAPPGRTQPQHF

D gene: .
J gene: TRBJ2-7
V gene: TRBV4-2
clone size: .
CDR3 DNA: TGTGCCAGCAGCCAAGATGTCCCGGGACATTTCTTCTACGAGCAGTACTTC
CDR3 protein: CASSQDVPGHFFYEQYF

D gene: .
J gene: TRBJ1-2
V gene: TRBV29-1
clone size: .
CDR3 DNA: TGCAGCGTTGATAGGTTCTACACCTTC
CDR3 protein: CSVDRFYTF

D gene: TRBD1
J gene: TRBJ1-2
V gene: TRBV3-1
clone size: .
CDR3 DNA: TGTGCCAGCAACCACAGGGGTGCGGGCTACACCTTC
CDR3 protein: CASNHRGAGYTF

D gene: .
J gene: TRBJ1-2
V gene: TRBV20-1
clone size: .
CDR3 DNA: TGCAGTGCTATTGGGGGAGTCTATGGCTACACCTTC
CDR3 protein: CSAIGGVYGYTF

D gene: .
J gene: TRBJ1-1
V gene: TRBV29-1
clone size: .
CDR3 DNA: TGCAGCGGACGATTGAGGGCAGACACTGAAGCTTTCTTT
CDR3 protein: CSGRLRADTEAFF

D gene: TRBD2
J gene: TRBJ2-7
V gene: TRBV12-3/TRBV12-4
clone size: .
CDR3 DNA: TGTGCCAGCAGTTTTGGGGAGCGGGGAGGGGAGCAGTACTTC
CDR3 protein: CASSFGERGGEQYF

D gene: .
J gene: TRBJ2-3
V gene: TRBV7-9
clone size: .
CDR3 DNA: TGTGCCAGCACCGTGGCCGACAGTGTCACAGATACGCAGTATTTT
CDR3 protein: CASTVADSVTDTQYF

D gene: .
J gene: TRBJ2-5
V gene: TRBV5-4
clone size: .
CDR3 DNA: TGTGCCAGCAGCTTCCCTAGCCCGCAAGAGACCCAGTACTTC
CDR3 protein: CASSFPSPQETQYF

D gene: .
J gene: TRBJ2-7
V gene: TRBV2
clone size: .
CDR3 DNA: TGTGCCAGCAGTGAAAGGACGACCTACGAGCAGTACTTC
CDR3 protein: CASSERTTYEQYF

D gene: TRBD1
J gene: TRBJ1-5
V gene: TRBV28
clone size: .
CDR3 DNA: TGTGCCAGCGGTGGGGGGACAGGGAAAGGTCAGCCCCAGCATTTT
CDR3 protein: CASGGGTGKGQPQHF

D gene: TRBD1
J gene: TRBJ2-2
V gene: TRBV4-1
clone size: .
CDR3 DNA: TGCGCCAGCAGCCACGACAGGGGGTACACCGGGGAGCTGTTTTTT
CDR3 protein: CASSHDRGYTGELFF

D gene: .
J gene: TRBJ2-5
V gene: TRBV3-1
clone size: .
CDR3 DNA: TGTGCCAGCAGCCATCCGGGGGATCAGTACTTC
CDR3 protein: CASSHPGDQYF

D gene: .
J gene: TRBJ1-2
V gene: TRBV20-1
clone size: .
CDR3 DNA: TGCAGTGCTTTAATGACTGAGGGGGAGTACGGCTACACCTTC
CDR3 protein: CSALMTEGEYGYTF

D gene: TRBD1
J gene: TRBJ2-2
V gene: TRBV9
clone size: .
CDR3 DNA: TGTGCCAGCAGCGTAGGAGGGACAGGGGGCTTGTCCGGGGAGCTGTTTTTT
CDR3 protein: CASSVGGTGGLSGELFF

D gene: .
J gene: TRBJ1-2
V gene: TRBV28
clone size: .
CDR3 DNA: TGTGCCAGCAGTCGCCCAGCACAGGGCAACTATGGCTACACCTTC
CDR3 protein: CASSRPAQGNYGYTF

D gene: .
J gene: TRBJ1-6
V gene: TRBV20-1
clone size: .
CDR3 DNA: TGCAGTGCCCTAAGTGGAGGTTCCACCACCTCACCCCTCCACTTT
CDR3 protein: CSALSGGSTTSPLHF

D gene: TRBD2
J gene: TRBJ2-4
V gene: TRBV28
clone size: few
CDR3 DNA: TGTGCCAGCAGTTCCCCGGGGGGAGCCAAAAACATTCAGTACTTC
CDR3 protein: CASSSPGGAKNIQYF

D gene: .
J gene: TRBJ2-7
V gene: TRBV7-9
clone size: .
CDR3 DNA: TGTGCCAGCAGCCCAAAGCTAGTGAGCTCCTACGAGCAGTACTTC
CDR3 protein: CASSPKLVSSYEQYF

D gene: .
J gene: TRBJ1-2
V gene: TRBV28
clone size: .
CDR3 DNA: TGTGCCAGCAGCGGTCTACAGGGTGGCTACACCTTC
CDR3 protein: CASSGLQGGYTF

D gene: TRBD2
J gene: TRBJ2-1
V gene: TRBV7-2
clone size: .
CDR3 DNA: TGTGCCAGCAGCTTCGGACTAGCGGGAGGTCGCAATGAGCAGTTCTTC
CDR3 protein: CASSFGLAGGRNEQFF

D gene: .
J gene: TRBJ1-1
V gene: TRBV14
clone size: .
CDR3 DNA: TGTGCCAGCAGCCAAGGCGGCAGGGTCCGAACTGAAGCTTTCTTT
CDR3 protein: CASSQGGRVRTEAFF

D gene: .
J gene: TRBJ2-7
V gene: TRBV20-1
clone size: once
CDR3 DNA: TGCAGTGCTAGAGATCGGAAAGTATGGTCCGAGCAGTACTTC
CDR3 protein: CSARDRKVWSEQYF

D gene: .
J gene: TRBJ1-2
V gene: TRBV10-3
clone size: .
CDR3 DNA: TGTGCCATCAGGGAAAAAGGCTACACCTTC
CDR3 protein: CAIREKGYTF

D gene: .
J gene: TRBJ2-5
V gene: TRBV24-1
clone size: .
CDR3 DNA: TGTGCCACCAGTGATTCTGGGACCACTCCCCGAGAGACCCAGTACTTC
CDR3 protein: CATSDSGTTPRETQYF

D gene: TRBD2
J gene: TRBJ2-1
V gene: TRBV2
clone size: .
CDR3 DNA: TGTGCCAGCAGTGAACGAAGCGGGGGCACCTACAATGAGCAGTTCTTC
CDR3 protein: CASSERSGGTYNEQFF

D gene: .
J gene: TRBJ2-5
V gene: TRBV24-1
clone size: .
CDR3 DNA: TGTGCCACCAGTGATACGAACAGACAAGAGACCCAGTACTTC
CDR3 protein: CATSDTNRQETQYF

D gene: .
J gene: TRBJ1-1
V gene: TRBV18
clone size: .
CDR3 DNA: TGTGCCAGCTCTCCCACCCCCGGGGCTGAAGCTTTCTTT
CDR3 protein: CASSPTPGAEAFF

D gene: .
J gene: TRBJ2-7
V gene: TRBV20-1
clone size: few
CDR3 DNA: TGCAGTGCTAGAGTGAATAGCGGAGGCGGTTACGAGCAGTACTTC
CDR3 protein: CSARVNSGGGYEQYF

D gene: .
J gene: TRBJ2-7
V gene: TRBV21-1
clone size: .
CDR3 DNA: TGTGCCAGCAGAGGACTTAGGGAGCAGTACTTC
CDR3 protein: CASRGLREQYF

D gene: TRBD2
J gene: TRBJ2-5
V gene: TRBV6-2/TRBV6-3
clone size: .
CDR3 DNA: TGTGCCAGCGGAACTAGCGGGAGAGAGGGGACCCAGTACTTC
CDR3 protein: CASGTSGREGTQYF

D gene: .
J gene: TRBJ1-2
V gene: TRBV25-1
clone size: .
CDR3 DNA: TGTGCCAGCAGTGAGGGGCAGAACTATGGCTACACCTTC
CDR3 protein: CASSEGQNYGYTF

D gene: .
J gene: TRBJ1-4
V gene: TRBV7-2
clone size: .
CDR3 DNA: TGTGCCAGCAGCTCCGACCTTAATGAAAAACTGTTTTTT
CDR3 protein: CASSSDLNEKLFF

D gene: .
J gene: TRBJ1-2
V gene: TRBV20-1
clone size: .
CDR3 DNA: TGCAGTGCTAGAGATAGAGTTAGTCGGAGTACCGGCTACACCTTC
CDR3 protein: CSARDRVSRSTGYTF

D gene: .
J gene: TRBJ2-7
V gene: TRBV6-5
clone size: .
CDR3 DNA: TGTGCCAGCAGTAGTGATACCTACGAGCAGTACTTC
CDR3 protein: CASSSDTYEQYF

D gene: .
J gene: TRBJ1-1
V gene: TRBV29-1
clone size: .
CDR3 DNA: TGCAGCGTTTCTCATGGACGTACTGAAGCTTTCTTT
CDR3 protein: CSVSHGRTEAFF

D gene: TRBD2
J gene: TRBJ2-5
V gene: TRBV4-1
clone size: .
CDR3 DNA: TGCGCCAGCAGCCAACTAGCGGGAGAGACCCAGTACTTC
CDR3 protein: CASSQLAGETQYF